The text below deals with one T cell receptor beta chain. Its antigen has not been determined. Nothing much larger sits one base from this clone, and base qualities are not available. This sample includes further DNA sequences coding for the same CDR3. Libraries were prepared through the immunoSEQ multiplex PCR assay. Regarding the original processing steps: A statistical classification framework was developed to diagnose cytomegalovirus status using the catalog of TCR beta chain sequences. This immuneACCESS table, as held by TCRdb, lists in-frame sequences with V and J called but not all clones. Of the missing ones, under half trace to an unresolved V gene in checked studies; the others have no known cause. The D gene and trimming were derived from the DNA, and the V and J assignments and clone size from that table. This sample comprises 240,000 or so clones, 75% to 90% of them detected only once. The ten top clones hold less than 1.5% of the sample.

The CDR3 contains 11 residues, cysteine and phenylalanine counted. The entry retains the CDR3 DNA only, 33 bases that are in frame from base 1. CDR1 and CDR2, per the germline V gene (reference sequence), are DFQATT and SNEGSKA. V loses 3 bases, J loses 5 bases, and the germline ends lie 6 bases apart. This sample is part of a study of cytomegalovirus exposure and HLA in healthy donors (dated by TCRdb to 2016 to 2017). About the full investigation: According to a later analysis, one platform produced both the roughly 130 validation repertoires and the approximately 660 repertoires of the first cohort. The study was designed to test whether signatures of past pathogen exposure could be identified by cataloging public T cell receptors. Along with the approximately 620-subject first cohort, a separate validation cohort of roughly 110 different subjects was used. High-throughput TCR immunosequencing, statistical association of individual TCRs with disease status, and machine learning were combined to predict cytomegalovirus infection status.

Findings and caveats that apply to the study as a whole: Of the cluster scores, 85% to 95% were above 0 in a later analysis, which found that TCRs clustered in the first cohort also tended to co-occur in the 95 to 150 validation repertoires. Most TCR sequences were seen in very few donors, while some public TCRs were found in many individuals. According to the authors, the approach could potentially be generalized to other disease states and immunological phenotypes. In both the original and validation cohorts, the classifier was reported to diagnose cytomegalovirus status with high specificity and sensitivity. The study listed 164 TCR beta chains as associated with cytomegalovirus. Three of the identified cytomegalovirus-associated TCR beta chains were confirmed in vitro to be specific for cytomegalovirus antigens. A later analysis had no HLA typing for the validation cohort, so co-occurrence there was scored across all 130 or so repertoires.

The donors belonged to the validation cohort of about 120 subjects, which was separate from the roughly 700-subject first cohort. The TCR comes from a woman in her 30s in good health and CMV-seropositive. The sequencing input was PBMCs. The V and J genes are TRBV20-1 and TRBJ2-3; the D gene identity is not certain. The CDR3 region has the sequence CSARAKDTQYF. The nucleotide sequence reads TGCAGTGCTAGGGCAAAAGATACGCAGTATTTT.